These 21 T cell receptor beta chains originate from one sample sequenced in a study of blood T cell repertoires in COVID-19. Assay: immunoSEQ multiplex PCR; the TCRdb copy retains only in-frame clones and omits some. The repertoire has roughly 100,000 clones, less than 90% of them found once; the top ten carry 18%. The specimen was peripheral blood. The receptors come from a woman older than 75 with acute or convalescent COVID-19.

This chain uses TRBV18 with TRBJ1-1, with D possibly being TRBD1 (5 bases). CDR3 length equals 15 residues. Germline values: CDR1 KGHSH, CDR2 LQKENI. V lost 3 bases, J lost 0 bases, and 11 bases lay in between. CDR3 in amino acids: CASSPGGRLNTEAFF. The DNA for the CDR3 is TGTGCCAGCTCACCGGGGGGACGGTTGAACACTGAAGCTTTCTTT.

V and J are TRBV24-1 and TRBJ1-1, with a weak D call TRBD1 (5 bases). This CDR3 is 13 amino acids long. V was trimmed by 5 bases and J by 4 bases, leaving 10 bases between them. Germline V gene lookup returns CDR1 KGHDR and CDR2 SFDVKD. The DNA for the CDR3 is TGTGCCACCAGTGCTCGGGGGGTCACTGAAGCTTTCTTT. Protein: CATSARGVTEAFF.

Here the CDR3 reads CASSPRGDQETQYF. CDR3 nucleotides: TGTGCCAGCAGCCCCCGGGGGGATCAAGAGACCCAGTACTTC. This chain connects TRBV9 to TRBJ2-5, with TRBD2 identical over 7 bases. J was trimmed by 2 bases and V by 4 bases; bases with no gene match: 5. From germline, CDR1 is SGDLS and CDR2 YYNGEE. The CDR3 runs 14 residues. Full variable domain (missing parts from reference TRBV9 and TRBJ2-5): DSGVTQTPKHLITATGQRVTLRCSPRSGDLSVYWYQQSLDQGLQFLIQYYNGEERAKGNILERFSAQQFPDLHSELNLSSLELGDSALYFCASSPRGDQETQYFGPGTRLLVL.

V is TRBV18 and J is TRBJ1-2; D is undetermined. V lost 3 bases to trimming and J lost 0 bases, with 8 bases between them. In germline, CDR1 is KGHSH, CDR2 LQKENI. This CDR3 has 14 amino acids. CDR3 sequence (DNA): TGTGCCAGCTCACCGGGGAGCTCTAACTATGGCTACACCTTC. Translation gives CASSPGSSNYGYTF.

This clone has only a few counts. The CDR3 bases are TGCGCCAGCAGCGGCTGGGCGGGGTCGAACACTGAAGCTTTCTTT. This sequence encodes CASSGWAGSNTEAFF. The rearrangement joins TRBV5-1 to TRBJ1-1; D unclear. The CDR3 length is 15 residues. The germline CDR1 and CDR2 sequences are SGHRS and YFSETQ. Trimming cost V 4 bases and J 1 base, with 14 bases left between them.

The V call is TRBV2, the J call TRBJ2-7; 10 nucleotides line up with TRBD1. J lost 1 base, V lost 6 bases, and 6 bases had no gene match. CDR1 and CDR2 from the germline V gene are SNHLY and FYNNEI. The CDR3 has 15 residues. CDR3 residues: CASSPQGQGSYEQYF. The CDR3 DNA is TGTGCCAGCAGCCCCCAGGGACAGGGGTCCTACGAGCAGTACTTC.

The chain recombines TRBV5-1 with TRBJ2-2; D perhaps matches TRBD1 (5 bases). CDR1 SGHRS and CDR2 YFSETQ come from the germline V gene. The CDR3 covers 15 residues. V was cut by 0 bases and J by 2 bases, with 8 bases left in between. The CDR3 sequence: CASSLGQSNTGELFF. For the CDR3, the DNA is TGCGCCAGCAGCTTGGGACAGAGCAACACCGGGGAGCTGTTTTTT. The whole variable domain, filled in from reference TRBV5-1 and TRBJ2-2, reads KAGVTQTPRYLIKTRGQQVTLSCSPISGHRSVSWYQQTPGQGLQFLFEYFSETQRNKGNFPGRFSGRQFSNSRSEMNVSTLELGDSALYLCASSLGQSNTGELFFGEGSRLTVL.

V gene TRBV5-1 combines with J gene TRBJ1-5, with D possibly TRBD1 on 5 matching bases. Germline-derived CDR1 and CDR2 are SGHRS and YFSETQ. Deletions cut 1 base from V and 4 bases from J, with 9 bases between. The CDR3 totals 14 residues. The CDR3 loop is CASSLWAGNQPQHF. DNA of the CDR3: TGCGCCAGCAGCTTGTGGGCAGGGAATCAGCCCCAGCATTTT.

This rearrangement joins TRBV6-5 to TRBJ1-1; D is ambiguous. Germline V gene lookup returns CDR1 MNHEY and CDR2 SVGAGI. V gave up 6 bases and J gave up 1 base, with 15 bases separating them. The CDR3 runs 15 residues. The CDR3 DNA reads TGTGCCAGCAGGCAACCCCGGGAGGGGAACACTGAAGCTTTCTTT. This sequence encodes CASRQPREGNTEAFF.

This clone is a singleton in its sample. The rearrangement links TRBV15 to TRBJ2-1; 9 bases line up with TRBD2. Germline V CDR1 and CDR2: LNHNV, YYDKDF (reference sequence). The CDR3 sequence is 19 residues long. J was trimmed by 3 bases and V by 4 bases; bases with no gene match: 16. The CDR3 DNA reads as TGTGCCACCAGCATCCGAGCGGGGGGCTATAACAAGATCTACAATGAGCAGTTCTTC. The encoded protein is CATSIRAGGYNKIYNEQFF.

This chain links TRBV5-1 with TRBJ1-1, with TRBD1 identical over 7 bases. There are 15 residues in the CDR3. CDR1 SGHRS and CDR2 YFSETQ come from the germline V gene. V was pared by 0 bases and J by 1 base, with 3 bases of the junction left unmatched. CDR3 nucleotides: TGCGCCAGCAGCTTGGGGGGACAGCAGAACACTGAAGCTTTCTTT. It encodes CASSLGGQQNTEAFF.

V and J are TRBV9 and TRBJ2-1; 7 nucleotides agree with TRBD1. Looked up from germline, CDR1 is SGDLS and CDR2 is YYNGEE. Trimming at V came to 3 bases and at J to 9 bases, leaving 3 bases not matched to a gene. CDR3 length equals 12 residues. CDR3 region: CASSGQGVEQFF. Written as DNA, the CDR3 is TGTGCCAGCAGCGGGCAGGGGGTTGAGCAGTTCTTC.

J is TRBJ1-5 and V is TRBV24-1, with a possible D match to TRBD1 (5 bases). With 6 bases removed from V and 4 bases from J, the gap between germline ends came to 9 bases. The length of the CDR3 is 13 residues. The germline CDR1 and CDR2 sequences are KGHDR and SFDVKD. In DNA form, the CDR3 reads TGTGCCACCAGTTGGGGCCCAAATCAGCCCCAGCATTTT. Amino acids: CATSWGPNQPQHF.

The chain combines TRBV5-1 with TRBJ1-2; 7 bases map to TRBD1. This CDR3 is 18 amino acids long. Germline values: CDR1 SGHRS, CDR2 YFSETQ. The junction had 12 bases not matched to a gene; V was cut back by 0 bases and J by 1 base. In DNA form, the CDR3 reads TGCGCCAGCAGCTTGGCACCAGGGGGTTCCTTTTTTAACTATGGCTACACCTTC. Protein sequence: CASSLAPGGSFFNYGYTF.

This rearrangement joins TRBV11-2 to TRBJ2-5; no clear D gene. With 7 bases removed from V and 9 bases from J, the gap between germline ends came to 15 bases. Germline V CDR1 and CDR2: SGHAT, FQNNGV. This CDR3 is 12 amino acids long. This CDR3 reads CASKGFGRAQYF. In DNA, the CDR3 is TGTGCCAGCAAAGGATTTGGTCGGGCCCAGTACTTC.

The V and J genes are TRBV4-1 and TRBJ2-7; tentatively, D is TRBD1 (5 bases). Trimming took 0 bases from V and 2 from J, leaving 11 bases between them. Per germline, CDR1 MGHRA and CDR2 YSYEKL. The CDR3 loop spans 15 amino acids. The CDR3 DNA follows: TGCGCCAGCAGCCAAGATCAGGGCAGGGCCTACGAGCAGTACTTC. It yields the protein CASSQDQGRAYEQYF.

This clone appeared a single time. This sequence joins TRBV5-6 and TRBJ2-7, with a weak D call TRBD1 (5 bases). The V gene's germline CDR1 is SGHDT and CDR2 YYEEEE. The CDR3 consists of 14 residues. With 5 bases removed from V and 2 bases from J, the gap between germline ends came to 14 bases. CDR3 loop: CASSLGQTPYEQYF. For the CDR3, the DNA is TGTGCCAGCAGTCTGGGGCAGACACCCTACGAGCAGTACTTC. The variable domain in full, with the rest retrieved from reference TRBV5-6 and TRBJ2-7, is DAGVTQSPTHLIKTRGQQVTLRCSPKSGHDTVSWYQQALGQGPQFIFQYYEEEERQRGNFPDRFSGHQFPNYSSELNVNALLLGDSALYLCASSLGQTPYEQYFGPGTRLTVT.

The chain carries TRBV7-8 and TRBJ1-4; D gene unclear. The CDR3 length is 12 residues. The ends were cut back, 1 base at V and 7 bases at J, with 4 bases in the middle. Germline V gene sequence: CDR1 SGHVS, CDR2 FQNEAQ. The DNA for the CDR3 is TGTGCCAGCAGCTTAGTCGGTGAAAAACTGTTTTTT. It encodes CASSLVGEKLFF.

The chain recombines TRBV30 with TRBJ2-1; TRBD1 matches at 7 bases. This CDR3 comprises 14 residues. Germline loops: CDR1 GTSNPN, CDR2 SVGIG (reference sequence). V shed 5 bases, J shed 0 bases, and the junction held 4 bases outside the gene matches. CDR3 region: CAWSGGSSYNEQFF. CDR3 sequence (DNA): TGTGCCTGGTCAGGGGGAAGCTCCTACAATGAGCAGTTCTTC.

V and J are TRBV2 and TRBJ2-7; the D is unclear. This CDR3 is 12 amino acids long. Deletions cut 4 bases from V and 2 bases from J, with 6 bases between. Germline CDR1 is SNHLY and CDR2 is FYNNEI. The CDR3, as DNA: TGTGCCAGCAGTGTGGCAGCCTACGAGCAGTACTTC. Translation: CASSVAAYEQYF.

V is TRBV5-1 and J is TRBJ1-4; TRBD1 might be the D (5 bases). CDR3 size: 15 residues. Germline-derived CDR1 and CDR2 are SGHRS and YFSETQ. V lost 4 bases, J lost 1 base, and 11 bases lay in between. In DNA, the CDR3 is TGCGCCAGCAGCCCTGGGGGGGGAACTAATGAAAAACTGTTTTTT. Its protein is CASSPGGGTNEKLFF.